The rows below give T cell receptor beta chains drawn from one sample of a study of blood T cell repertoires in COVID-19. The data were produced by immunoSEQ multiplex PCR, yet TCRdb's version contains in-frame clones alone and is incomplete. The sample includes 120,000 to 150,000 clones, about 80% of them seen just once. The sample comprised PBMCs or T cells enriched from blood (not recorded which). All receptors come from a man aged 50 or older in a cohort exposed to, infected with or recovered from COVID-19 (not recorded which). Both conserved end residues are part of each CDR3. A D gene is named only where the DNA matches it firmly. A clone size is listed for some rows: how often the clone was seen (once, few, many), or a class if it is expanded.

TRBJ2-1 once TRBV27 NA TGTGCCAGCAGTTTCAGGGTACCCTCCTACAATGAGCAGTTCTTC CASSFRVPSYNEQFF
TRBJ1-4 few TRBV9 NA TGTGCCAGCAGCGTCCCAGGGACTAATGAAAAACTGTTTTTT CASSVPGTNEKLFF
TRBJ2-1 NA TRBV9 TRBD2 TGTGCCAGCAGCGCAAGCGGGGGGCACCCCTACAATGAGCAGTTCTTC CASSASGGHPYNEQFF
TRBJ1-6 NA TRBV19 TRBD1 TGTGCCAGTCGACTAACCCGGGACAGGGTGTATTCACCCCTCCACTTT CASRLTRDRVYSPLHF
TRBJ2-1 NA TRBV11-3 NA TGTGCCAGCAGCGTACAGTACCCCGGTTCCTACAATGAGCAGTTCTTC CASSVQYPGSYNEQFF
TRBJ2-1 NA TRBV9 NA TGTGCCAGCAGCGCGCAGGGCTATGAGCAGTTCTTC CASSAQGYEQFF
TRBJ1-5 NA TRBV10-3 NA TGTGCCATCAGGACAGAGAAGAGCAATCAGCCCCAGCATTTT CAIRTEKSNQPQHF
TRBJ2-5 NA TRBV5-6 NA TGTGCCAGCAGCTTGCAAAAAGAGACCCAGTACTTC CASSLQKETQYF
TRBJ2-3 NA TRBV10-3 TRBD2 TGTGCCACCAGGGGACTAGCGGGGGACACAGATACGCAGTATTTT CATRGLAGDTDTQYF
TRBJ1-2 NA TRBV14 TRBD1 TGTGCCAGCAGCCGAACCGGGACAGAATATTCTAACTATGGCTACACCTTC CASSRTGTEYSNYGYTF
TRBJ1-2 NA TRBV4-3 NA TGCGCCAGCAGCCAAGCTCTACAGGACTATGGCTACACCTTC CASSQALQDYGYTF
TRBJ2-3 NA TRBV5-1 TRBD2 TGCGCCAGCAGCTTGGGCGCTAGCGGGAACGCAGATACGCAGTATTTT CASSLGASGNADTQYF
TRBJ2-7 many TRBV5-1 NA TGCGCCAGCAGCCGCCGGGCAGGTTCCTTCAGGGGCGAGCAGTACTTC CASSRRAGSFRGEQYF
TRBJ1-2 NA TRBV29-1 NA TGCAGCGTTGGGGGGGGTAACTATGGCTACACCTTC CSVGGGNYGYTF
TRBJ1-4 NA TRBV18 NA TGTGCCAGCTCACCCCGGGATGAAAAACTGTTTTTT CASSPRDEKLFF
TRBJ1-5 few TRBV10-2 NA TGCGCCAGCGCTCGGCAGGGCCGTTCTGATAGCAATCAGCCCCAGCATTTT CASARQGRSDSNQPQHF
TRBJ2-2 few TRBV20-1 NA TGCAGTGCTAGCGGCACCGGGGAGCTGTTTTTT CSASGTGELFF